One and the same sample provided the 8 T cell receptor beta chains below, sequenced in a study of molecular identifiers for immune sequencing clone quantification. TCRdb reprocessed the PCR reads via MiXCR and lists one record per CDR3 protein. Of tens of thousands of distinct CDR3 sequences detected, about 23% appear once; the ten largest clones hold about 0.73%. Sequenced sample: naive CD8+ T cells from blood, with Jurkat cell RNA spiked in. Subset: FACS-sorted CD8+CD4-CCR7+CD45RA+ naive T cells. These receptors all stem from a human donor in good health. Some libraries in this study had Jurkat cell RNA spiked in.

This clonotype has a count of ten or more. The V call is TRBV20-1, the J call TRBJ2-7; 10 bases are a match to TRBD2. This CDR3 has 14 residues. V trimming: 0 bases; J trimming: 9 bases; junction bases outside the gene matches: 8. In germline, CDR1 is DFQATT, CDR2 SNEGSKA (reference sequence). CDR3 sequence reads: CSARDQKRGGRQYF. CDR3 DNA: TGCAGTGCTAGAGATCAGAAGCGGGGGGGCAGGCAGTACTTC.

V and J are TRBV27 and TRBJ1-6; 8 bases match TRBD1. With 7 bases clipped from V and 7 bases from J, the junction kept 6 bases outside the gene matches. The CDR3 loop spans 14 amino acids. Germline CDR1 MNHEY, CDR2 SMNVEV (reference sequence). The CDR3 bases are TGTGCCAGCAACGGACAGGGTGAGAATTCACCCCTCCACTTT. The encoded protein is CASNGQGENSPLHF.

A word on this clonotype: This sequence may be a read error, since a much larger clone differs from it by one base. The chain joins TRBV7-9 to TRBJ1-5, with D maybe TRBD1 (5 bases). The CDR3 runs 15 residues. Looked up from germline, CDR1 is SEHNR and CDR2 is FQNEAQ (reference sequence). DNA for the CDR3: TGTGCCAGCAGCCCCACGGGGCCGAGCAAACAGCCCCAGCATTTT. It yields the protein CASSPTGPSKQPQHF.

About this clonotype: A much more abundant neighbour one base away suggests this may be a read error. V is TRBV3-1 and J is TRBJ2-3, with TRBD2 as a possible D gene (6 bases). Germline V gene data show CDR1 as LGHDT and CDR2 as YNNKEL (reference sequence). The CDR3 length is 13 residues. V shed 11 bases and J shed 0 bases, with 12 bases lying between them. Here the CDR3 reads CAGTGGSTDTQYF. The CDR3 region has the DNA TGTGCCGGCACCGGGGGAAGCACAGATACGCAGTATTTT.

This clonotype has just one count. The rearrangement uses TRBV3-1 and TRBJ2-1; 10 nucleotides match TRBD2. J lost 5 bases, V lost 0 bases, and 7 bases had no gene match. Per the germline V gene, CDR1 is LGHDT and CDR2 is YNNKEL (reference sequence). The CDR3 extends over 17 amino acids. The CDR3 bases are TGTGCCAGCAGCCAAGACGTAGCGGGAGGAGGCCACAATGAGCAGTTCTTC. It yields the protein CASSQDVAGGGHNEQFF.

There are many counts of this clonotype. The CDR3 loop is CASSSTGGQYF. The CDR3 bases are TGTGCCAGCAGCTCTACAGGGGGCCAGTACTTC. This rearrangement joins TRBV7-9 to TRBJ2-5; 8 bases map to TRBD1. This CDR3 comprises 11 residues. V shed 4 bases, J shed 10 bases, and the junction held 2 bases outside the gene matches. The germline gives CDR1 SEHNR, CDR2 FQNEAQ (reference sequence).

The chain employs TRBV29-1 and TRBJ2-1; D is possibly TRBD2 (7 bases). CDR3 length equals 17 residues. Per the germline V gene, CDR1 is SQVTM and CDR2 is ANQGSEA. V was pared by 4 bases and J by 0 bases, with 19 bases between. DNA of the CDR3: TGCAGCGTTGTGCCCCCCGGGGGGCAGAGCTCCTACAATGAGCAGTTCTTC. Residues: CSVVPPGGQSSYNEQFF.

About this clonotype itself: With a much larger clone just one base away, this may be a read error. The J gene is TRBJ2-3, the V gene TRBV7-9; no clear D. V dropped 4 bases and J dropped 8 bases, with 19 bases sitting between them. The germline gives CDR1 SEHNR, CDR2 FQNEAQ (reference sequence). The CDR3 is 15 amino acids. The CDR3 loop reads CASSSSPAHHTTQYF. Written as DNA, the CDR3 is TGTGCCAGCAGCTCAAGCCCGGCCCATCACACTACGCAGTATTTT.